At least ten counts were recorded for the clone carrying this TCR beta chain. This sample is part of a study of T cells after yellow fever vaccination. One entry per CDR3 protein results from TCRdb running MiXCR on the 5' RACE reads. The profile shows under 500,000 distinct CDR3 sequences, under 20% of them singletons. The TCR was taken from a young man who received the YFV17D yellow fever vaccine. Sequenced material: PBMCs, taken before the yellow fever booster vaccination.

As DNA, the CDR3 is TGTGCCAGCAGCCGAGGAGGGATTCATGAAGCTTTCTTT. It codes for CASSRGGIHEAFF. This sequence joins TRBV5-6 and TRBJ1-1; D is unresolved. Germline V gives CDR1 SGHDT, CDR2 YYEEEE. V was cut by 4 bases and J by 7 bases, with 14 bases left in between. This CDR3 is built from 13 residues. Based on the CDR3 plus reference TRBV5-6 and TRBJ1-1, the full variable domain is DAGVTQSPTHLIKTRGQQVTLRCSPKSGHDTVSWYQQALGQGPQFIFQYYEEEERQRGNFPDRFSGHQFPNYSSELNVNALLLGDSALYLCASSRGGIHEAFFGQGTRLTVV.